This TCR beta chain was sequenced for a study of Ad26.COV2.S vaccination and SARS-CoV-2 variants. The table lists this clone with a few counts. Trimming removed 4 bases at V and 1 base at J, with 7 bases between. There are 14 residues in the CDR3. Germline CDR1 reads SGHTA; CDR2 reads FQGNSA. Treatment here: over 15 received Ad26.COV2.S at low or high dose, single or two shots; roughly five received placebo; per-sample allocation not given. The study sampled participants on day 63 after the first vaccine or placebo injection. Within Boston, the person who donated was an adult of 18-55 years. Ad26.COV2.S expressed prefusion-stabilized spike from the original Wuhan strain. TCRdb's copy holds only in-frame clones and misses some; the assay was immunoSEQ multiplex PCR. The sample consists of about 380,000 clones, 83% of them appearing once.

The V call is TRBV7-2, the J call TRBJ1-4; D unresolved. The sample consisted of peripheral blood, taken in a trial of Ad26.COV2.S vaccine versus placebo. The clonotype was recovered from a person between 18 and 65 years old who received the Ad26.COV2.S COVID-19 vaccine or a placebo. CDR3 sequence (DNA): TGTGCCAGCAGCTCACAGAGAACTAATGAAAAACTGTTTTTT. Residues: CASSSQRTNEKLFF.